A single T cell receptor beta chain is shown here with its context. This table comes from immunoSEQ multiplex PCR, and its TCRdb copy is limited to in-frame clones, with some not included. Of approximately 100,000 clones listed, roughly 94% were seen once; the top ten hold roughly 2%. The data were taken from a study of T cell changes during pregnancy in multiple sclerosis. V gave up 4 bases and J gave up 2 bases; unmatched junction bases: 15. The CDR3 sequence is 18 residues long. Germline CDR1 reads SGHRS; CDR2 reads YFSETQ. The material sequenced was peripheral blood, taken after pregnancy. This sequence originates from a female donor in good health, enrolled as a control in a pregnancy study. This chain joins TRBV5-1 and TRBJ2-1; 7 nucleotides agree with TRBD1. The CDR3 sequence is CASSPRTRQGPPYNEQFF. DNA for the CDR3: TGCGCCAGCAGCCCCAGAACGCGACAGGGCCCCCCCTACAATGAGCAGTTCTTC.